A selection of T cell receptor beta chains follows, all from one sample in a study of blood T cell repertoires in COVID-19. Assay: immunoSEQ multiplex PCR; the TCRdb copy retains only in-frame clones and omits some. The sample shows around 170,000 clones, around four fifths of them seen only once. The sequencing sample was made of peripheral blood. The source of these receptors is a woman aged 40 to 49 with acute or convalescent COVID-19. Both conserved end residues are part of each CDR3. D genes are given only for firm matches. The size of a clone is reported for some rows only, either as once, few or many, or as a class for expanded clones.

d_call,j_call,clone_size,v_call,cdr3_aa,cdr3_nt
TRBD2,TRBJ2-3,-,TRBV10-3,CAISGSGGTLDTQYF,TGTGCCATCAGTGGTAGCGGGGGTACTTTGGATACGCAGTATTTT
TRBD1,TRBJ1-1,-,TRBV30,CAGHRGTNTEAFF,TGTGCCGGACACAGGGGCACGAACACTGAAGCTTTCTTT
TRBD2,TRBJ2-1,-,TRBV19,CASSLGTINEQFF,TGTGCCAGTAGTCTCGGGACTATCAATGAGCAGTTCTTC
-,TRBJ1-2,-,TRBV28,CLLLYGYTF,TGCCTCCTACTCTATGGCTACACCTTC
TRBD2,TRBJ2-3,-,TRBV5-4,CASTSYSGRDPDTQYF,TGTGCCAGCACCTCCTACAGCGGGAGGGACCCAGATACGCAGTATTTT
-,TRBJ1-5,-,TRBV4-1,CASSQDGVLGQPQHF,TGCGCCAGCAGCCAAGACGGGGTTTTGGGTCAGCCCCAGCATTTT
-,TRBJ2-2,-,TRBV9,CASTGRSGELFF,TGTGCCAGCACCGGTAGATCCGGGGAGCTGTTTTTT
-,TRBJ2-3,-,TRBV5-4,CASSFRGGAFYTDTQYF,TGTGCCAGCAGCTTTAGGGGGGGGGCATTTTACACAGATACGCAGTATTTT
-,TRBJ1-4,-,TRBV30,CAWSGEKLFF,TGTGCCTGGAGCGGTGAAAAACTGTTTTTT
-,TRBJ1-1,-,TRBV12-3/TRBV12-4,CASSSWAGEAFF,TGTGCCAGCAGTTCTTGGGCAGGAGAAGCTTTCTTT
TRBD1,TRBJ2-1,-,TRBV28,CASGTRGTIFEQFF,TGTGCCAGCGGGACCAGGGGGACGATTTTTGAGCAGTTCTTC
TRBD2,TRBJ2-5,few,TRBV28,CASSLRLAGQETQYF,TGTGCCAGCAGTTTGAGGCTAGCGGGACAAGAGACCCAGTACTTC
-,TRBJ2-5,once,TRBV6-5,CASGGFGTGVTQYF,TGTGCCAGCGGGGGTTTCGGGACTGGAGTGACCCAGTACTTC
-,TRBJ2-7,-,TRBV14,CASSQSQGRGYEQYF,TGTGCCAGCAGCCAAAGCCAGGGTAGGGGCTACGAGCAGTACTTC
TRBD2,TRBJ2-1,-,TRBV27,CASSLKASGGVNEQFF,TGTGCCAGCAGTTTAAAGGCTAGCGGGGGGGTAAATGAGCAGTTCTTC
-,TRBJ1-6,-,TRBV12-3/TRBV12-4,CASSLTRVGRLHF,TGTGCCAGCAGTTTGACCCGGGTAGGCCGCCTCCACTTT
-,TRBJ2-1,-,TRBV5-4,CASSRLGSFYNEQFF,TGTGCCAGCAGCCGCCTTGGTAGCTTCTACAATGAGCAGTTCTTC
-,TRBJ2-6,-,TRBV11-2,CASSFPFSSGANVLTF,TGTGCCAGCAGCTTCCCTTTTAGCTCTGGGGCCAACGTCCTGACTTTC
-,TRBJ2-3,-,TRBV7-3,CASSPETTDTQYF,TGTGCCAGCAGCCCGGAGACCACAGATACGCAGTATTTT
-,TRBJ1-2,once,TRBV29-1,CSLGENYGYTF,TGCAGCCTTGGGGAGAACTATGGCTACACCTTC
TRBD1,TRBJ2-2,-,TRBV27,CASRRTGLTGELFF,TGTGCCAGCAGGCGGACAGGGTTAACCGGGGAGCTGTTTTTT
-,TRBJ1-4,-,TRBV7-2,CASSLPREKLFF,TGTGCCAGCAGCCTTCCGCGTGAAAAACTGTTTTTT
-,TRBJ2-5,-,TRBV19,CASSTTTAETQYF,TGTGCCAGTAGTACCACGACAGCAGAGACCCAGTACTTC
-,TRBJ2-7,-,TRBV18,CASSPGSGYEQYF,TGTGCCAGCTCACCAGGTTCGGGCTACGAGCAGTACTTC
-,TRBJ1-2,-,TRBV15,CATSRGQDRNYGYTF,TGTGCCACCAGCAGAGGCCAGGACAGAAACTATGGCTACACCTTC
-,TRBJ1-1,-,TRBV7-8,CASSLGRGSGAFF,TGTGCCAGCAGCTTAGGGCGGGGGTCCGGGGCTTTCTTT
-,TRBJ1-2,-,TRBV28,CASSLGADYLYGYTF,TGTGCCAGCAGTTTAGGGGCAGATTACCTCTATGGCTACACCTTC
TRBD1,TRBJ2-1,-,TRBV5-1,CASSNGQGVVANEQFF,TGCGCCAGCAGCAACGGGCAGGGGGTCGTGGCAAATGAGCAGTTCTTC
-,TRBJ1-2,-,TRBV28,CASSFWGANYGYTF,TGTGCCAGCAGTTTTTGGGGGGCTAACTATGGCTACACCTTC
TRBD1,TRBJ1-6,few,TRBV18,CASSPPGTGGSPLHF,TGTGCCAGCTCACCACCAGGGACAGGGGGTTCACCCCTCCACTTT
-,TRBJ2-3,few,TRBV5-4,CASSLQGQAGTQYF,TGTGCCAGCAGCCTACAAGGCCAGGCGGGTACGCAGTATTTT
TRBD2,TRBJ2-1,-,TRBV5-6,CASSLVSGRGYNEQFF,TGTGCCAGCAGCTTGGTGAGCGGGAGAGGGTACAATGAGCAGTTCTTC
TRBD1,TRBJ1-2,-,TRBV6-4,CASSAGTGMSGGYTF,TGTGCCAGCAGTGCCGGGACAGGGATGTCTGGTGGCTACACCTTC
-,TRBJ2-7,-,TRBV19,CASSLNRDNSYEQYF,TGTGCCAGTAGTCTAAACAGGGACAACTCCTACGAGCAGTACTTC
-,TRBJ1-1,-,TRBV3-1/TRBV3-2,CASSSRDKNTEAFF,TGTGCCAGCAGCTCCCGGGACAAGAACACTGAAGCTTTCTTT
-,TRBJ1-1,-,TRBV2,CASSPMRNTEAFF,TGTGCCAGCAGCCCCATGCGGAACACTGAAGCTTTCTTT
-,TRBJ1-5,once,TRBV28,CASSLWGRGIQPQHF,TGTGCCAGCAGTTTATGGGGCAGAGGGATTCAGCCCCAGCATTTT
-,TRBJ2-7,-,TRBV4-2,CASSHGGLGEQYF,TGTGCCAGCAGCCACGGGGGGCTTGGCGAGCAGTACTTC
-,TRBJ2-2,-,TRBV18,CASSPPISDREGKTGELFF,TGTGCCAGCTCACCACCGATCTCGGACAGGGAGGGGAAAACCGGGGAGCTGTTTTTT
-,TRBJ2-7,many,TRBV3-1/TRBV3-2,CASSQFREQYF,TGTGCCAGCAGCCAATTCCGCGAGCAGTACTTC
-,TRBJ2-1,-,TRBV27,CASSLRGLVEQFF,TGTGCCAGCTCCCTTCGGGGTTTGGTTGAGCAGTTCTTC
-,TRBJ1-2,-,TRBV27,CASSLSEANYGYTF,TGTGCCAGCAGTTTATCGGAGGCTAACTATGGCTACACCTTC
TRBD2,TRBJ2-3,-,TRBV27,CASSLFSGRRGDTQYF,TGTGCCAGCAGTTTATTTAGCGGGAGGCGGGGGGATACGCAGTATTTT
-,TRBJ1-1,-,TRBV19,CASRSREAFF,TGTGCCAGTAGGTCTCGTGAGGCTTTCTTT
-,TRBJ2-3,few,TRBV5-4,CASSLDISSTDTQYF,TGTGCCAGCAGCTTGGACATCTCTAGCACAGATACGCAGTATTTT